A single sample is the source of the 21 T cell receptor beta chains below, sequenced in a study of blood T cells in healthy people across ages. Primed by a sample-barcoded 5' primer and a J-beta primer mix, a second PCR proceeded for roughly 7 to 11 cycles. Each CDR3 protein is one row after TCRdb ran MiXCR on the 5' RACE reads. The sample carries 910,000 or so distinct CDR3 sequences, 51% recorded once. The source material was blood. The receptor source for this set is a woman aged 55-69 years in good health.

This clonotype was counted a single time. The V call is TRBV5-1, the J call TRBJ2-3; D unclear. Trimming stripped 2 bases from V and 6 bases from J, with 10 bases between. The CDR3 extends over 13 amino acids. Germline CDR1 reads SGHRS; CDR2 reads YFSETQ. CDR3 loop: CASSLSPEDTQYF. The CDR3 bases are TGCGCCAGCAGCTTATCCCCCGAGGATACGCAGTATTTT.

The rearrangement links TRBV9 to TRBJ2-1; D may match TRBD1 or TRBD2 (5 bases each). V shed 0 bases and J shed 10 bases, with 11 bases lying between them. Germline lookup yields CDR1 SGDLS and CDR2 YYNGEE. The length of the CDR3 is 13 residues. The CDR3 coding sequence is TGTGCCAGCAGCGTAGCCGGGACCCGGGAGCAGTTCTTC. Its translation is CASSVAGTREQFF.

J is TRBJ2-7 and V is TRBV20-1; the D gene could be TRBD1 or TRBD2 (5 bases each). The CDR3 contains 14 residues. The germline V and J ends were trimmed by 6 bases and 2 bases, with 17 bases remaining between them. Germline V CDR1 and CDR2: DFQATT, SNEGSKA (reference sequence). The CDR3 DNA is TGCAGTGCCCCGGGGACGCCTTCCCCCTACGAGCAGTACTTC. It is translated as CSAPGTPSPYEQYF.

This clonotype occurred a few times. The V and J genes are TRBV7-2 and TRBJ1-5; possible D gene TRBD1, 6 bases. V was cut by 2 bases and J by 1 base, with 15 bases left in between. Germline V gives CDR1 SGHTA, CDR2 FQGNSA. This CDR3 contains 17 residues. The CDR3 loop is CASSLRGAAGSNQPQHF. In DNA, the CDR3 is TGTGCCAGCAGCTTACGGGGGGCTGCGGGGAGCAATCAGCCCCAGCATTTT.

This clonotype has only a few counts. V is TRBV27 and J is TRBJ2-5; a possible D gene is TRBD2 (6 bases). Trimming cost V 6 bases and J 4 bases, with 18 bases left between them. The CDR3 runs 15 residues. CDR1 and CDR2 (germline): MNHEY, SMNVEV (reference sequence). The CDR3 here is CASSLLGGRRETQYF. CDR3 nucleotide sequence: TGTGCCAGCAGCCTTTTGGGGGGACGGAGAGAGACCCAGTACTTC.

CDR3 nucleotides: TGTGCCAGCAGCGTAGGAAGGAAAGAGACCCAGTACTTC. It codes for CASSVGRKETQYF. The rearrangement joins TRBV7-3 to TRBJ2-5; D gene uncertain. CDR1 and CDR2 (germline): SGHTA, FQGTGA. CDR3 length: 13 residues. V was shortened by 5 bases and J by 3 bases, with 10 bases between the two germline ends.

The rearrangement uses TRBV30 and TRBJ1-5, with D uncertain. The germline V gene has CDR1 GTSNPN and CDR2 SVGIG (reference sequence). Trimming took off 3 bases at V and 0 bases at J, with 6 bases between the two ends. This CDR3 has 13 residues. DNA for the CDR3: TGTGCCTGGAGCGGCGATAGCAATCAGCCCCAGCATTTT. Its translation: CAWSGDSNQPQHF.

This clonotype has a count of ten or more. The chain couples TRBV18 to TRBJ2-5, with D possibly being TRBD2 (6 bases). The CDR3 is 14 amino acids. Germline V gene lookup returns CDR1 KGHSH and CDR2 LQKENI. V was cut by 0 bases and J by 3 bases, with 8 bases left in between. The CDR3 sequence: CASSPPWREETQYF. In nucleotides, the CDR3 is TGTGCCAGCTCACCACCGTGGAGGGAAGAGACCCAGTACTTC.

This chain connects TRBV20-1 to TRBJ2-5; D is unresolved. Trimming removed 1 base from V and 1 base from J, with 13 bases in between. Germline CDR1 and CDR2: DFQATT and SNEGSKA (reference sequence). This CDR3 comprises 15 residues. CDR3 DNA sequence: TGCAGTGCTAGAGTGAGCCAGAAACCCCAAGAGACCCAGTACTTC. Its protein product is CSARVSQKPQETQYF.

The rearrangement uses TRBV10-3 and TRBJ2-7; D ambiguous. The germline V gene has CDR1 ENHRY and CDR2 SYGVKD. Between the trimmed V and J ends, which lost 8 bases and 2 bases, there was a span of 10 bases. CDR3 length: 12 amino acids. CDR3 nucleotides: TGTGCCATCGGCGACCAGGCCTACGAGCAGTACTTC. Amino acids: CAIGDQAYEQYF.

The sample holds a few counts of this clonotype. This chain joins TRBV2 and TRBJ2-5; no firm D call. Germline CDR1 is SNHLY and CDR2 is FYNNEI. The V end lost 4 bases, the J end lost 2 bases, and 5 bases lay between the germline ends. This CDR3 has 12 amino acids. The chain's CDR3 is CASSVQQETQYF. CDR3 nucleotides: TGTGCCAGCAGTGTACAGCAAGAGACCCAGTACTTC.

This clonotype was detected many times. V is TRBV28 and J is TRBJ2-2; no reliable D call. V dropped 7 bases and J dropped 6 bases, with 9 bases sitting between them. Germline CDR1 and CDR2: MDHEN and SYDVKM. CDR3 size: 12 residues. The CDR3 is CASNLIPGELFF. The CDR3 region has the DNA TGTGCCAGCAACCTAATCCCCGGGGAGCTGTTTTTT.

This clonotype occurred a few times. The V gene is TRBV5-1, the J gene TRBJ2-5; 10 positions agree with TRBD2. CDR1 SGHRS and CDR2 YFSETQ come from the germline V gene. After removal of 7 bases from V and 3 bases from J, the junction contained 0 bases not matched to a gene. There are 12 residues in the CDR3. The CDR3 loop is CASGLAEETQYF. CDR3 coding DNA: TGCGCCAGCGGACTAGCGGAAGAGACCCAGTACTTC. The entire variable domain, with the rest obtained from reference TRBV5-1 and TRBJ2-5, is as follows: KAGVTQTPRYLIKTRGQQVTLSCSPISGHRSVSWYQQTPGQGLQFLFEYFSETQRNKGNFPGRFSGRQFSNSRSEMNVSTLELGDSALYLCASGLAEETQYFGPGTRLLVL.

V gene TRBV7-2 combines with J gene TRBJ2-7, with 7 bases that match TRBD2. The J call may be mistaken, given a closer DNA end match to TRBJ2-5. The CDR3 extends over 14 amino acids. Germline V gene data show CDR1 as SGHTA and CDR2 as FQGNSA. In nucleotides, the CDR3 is TGTGCCAGCAGCCCGCCGTCCGGGAGGGAGACCCAGTACTTC. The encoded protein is CASSPPSGRETQYF.

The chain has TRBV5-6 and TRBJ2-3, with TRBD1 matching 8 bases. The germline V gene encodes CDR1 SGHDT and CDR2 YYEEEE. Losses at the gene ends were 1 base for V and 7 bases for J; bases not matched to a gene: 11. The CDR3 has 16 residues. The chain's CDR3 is CASSLYGTGPGHTQYF. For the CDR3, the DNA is TGTGCCAGCAGCTTGTATGGGACAGGACCCGGACATACGCAGTATTTT.

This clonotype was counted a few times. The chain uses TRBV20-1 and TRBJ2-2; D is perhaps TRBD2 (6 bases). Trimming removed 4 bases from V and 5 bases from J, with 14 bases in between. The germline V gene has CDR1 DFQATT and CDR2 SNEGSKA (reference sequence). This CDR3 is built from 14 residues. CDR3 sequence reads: CSAKRQGGTGELFF. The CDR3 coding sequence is TGCAGTGCTAAGCGGCAGGGAGGTACCGGGGAGCTGTTTTTT.

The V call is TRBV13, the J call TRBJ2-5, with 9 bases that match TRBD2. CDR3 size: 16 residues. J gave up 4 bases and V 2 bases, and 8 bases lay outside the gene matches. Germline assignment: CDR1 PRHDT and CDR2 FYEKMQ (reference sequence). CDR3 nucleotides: TGTGCCAGCAGCTTAAGGGTAGCGGGAGACCGAGAGACCCAGTACTTC. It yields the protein CASSLRVAGDRETQYF.

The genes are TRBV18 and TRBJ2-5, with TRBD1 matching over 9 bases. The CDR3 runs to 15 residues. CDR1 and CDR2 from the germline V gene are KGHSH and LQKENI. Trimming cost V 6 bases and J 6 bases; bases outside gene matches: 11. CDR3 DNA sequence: TGTGCCAGCTCGCCCGGGACAGGGAGTTCGAAGACCCAGTACTTC. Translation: CASSPGTGSSKTQYF.

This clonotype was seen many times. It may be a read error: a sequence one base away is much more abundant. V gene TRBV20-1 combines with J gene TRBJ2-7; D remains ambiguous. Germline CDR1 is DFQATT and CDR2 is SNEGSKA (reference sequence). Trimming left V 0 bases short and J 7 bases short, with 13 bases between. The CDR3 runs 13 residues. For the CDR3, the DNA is TGCAGTGCTAGAGATATGAGTCGCCGTGAGCAGTACTTC. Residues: CSARDMSRREQYF.

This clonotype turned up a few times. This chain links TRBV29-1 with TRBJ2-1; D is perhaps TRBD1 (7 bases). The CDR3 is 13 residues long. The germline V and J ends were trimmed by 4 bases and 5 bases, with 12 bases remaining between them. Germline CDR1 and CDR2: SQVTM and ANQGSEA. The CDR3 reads CSVGGTANNEQFF. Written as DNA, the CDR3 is TGCAGCGTTGGCGGGACAGCCAACAATGAGCAGTTCTTC.

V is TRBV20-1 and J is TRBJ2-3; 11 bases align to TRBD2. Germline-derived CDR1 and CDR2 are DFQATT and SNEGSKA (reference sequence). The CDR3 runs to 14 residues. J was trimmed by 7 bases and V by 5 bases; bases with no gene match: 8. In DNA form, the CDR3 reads TGCAGTGCTCCCTCGACTAGCGGGACCAATACGCAGTATTTT. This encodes CSAPSTSGTNTQYF.